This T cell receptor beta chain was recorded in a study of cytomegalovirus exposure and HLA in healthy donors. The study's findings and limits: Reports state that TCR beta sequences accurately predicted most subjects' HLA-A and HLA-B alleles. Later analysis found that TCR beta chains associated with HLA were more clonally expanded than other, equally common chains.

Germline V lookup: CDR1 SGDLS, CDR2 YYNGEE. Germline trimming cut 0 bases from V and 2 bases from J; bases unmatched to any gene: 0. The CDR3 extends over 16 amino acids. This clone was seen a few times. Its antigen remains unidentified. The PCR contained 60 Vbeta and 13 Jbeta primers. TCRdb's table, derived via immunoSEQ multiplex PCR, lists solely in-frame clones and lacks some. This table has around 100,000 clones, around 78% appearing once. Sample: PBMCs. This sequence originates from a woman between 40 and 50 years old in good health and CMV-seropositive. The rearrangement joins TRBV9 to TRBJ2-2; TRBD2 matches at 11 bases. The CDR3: CASSVGLAGNTGELFF. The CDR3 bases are TGTGCCAGCAGCGTAGGACTAGCGGGAAACACCGGGGAGCTGTTTTTT.